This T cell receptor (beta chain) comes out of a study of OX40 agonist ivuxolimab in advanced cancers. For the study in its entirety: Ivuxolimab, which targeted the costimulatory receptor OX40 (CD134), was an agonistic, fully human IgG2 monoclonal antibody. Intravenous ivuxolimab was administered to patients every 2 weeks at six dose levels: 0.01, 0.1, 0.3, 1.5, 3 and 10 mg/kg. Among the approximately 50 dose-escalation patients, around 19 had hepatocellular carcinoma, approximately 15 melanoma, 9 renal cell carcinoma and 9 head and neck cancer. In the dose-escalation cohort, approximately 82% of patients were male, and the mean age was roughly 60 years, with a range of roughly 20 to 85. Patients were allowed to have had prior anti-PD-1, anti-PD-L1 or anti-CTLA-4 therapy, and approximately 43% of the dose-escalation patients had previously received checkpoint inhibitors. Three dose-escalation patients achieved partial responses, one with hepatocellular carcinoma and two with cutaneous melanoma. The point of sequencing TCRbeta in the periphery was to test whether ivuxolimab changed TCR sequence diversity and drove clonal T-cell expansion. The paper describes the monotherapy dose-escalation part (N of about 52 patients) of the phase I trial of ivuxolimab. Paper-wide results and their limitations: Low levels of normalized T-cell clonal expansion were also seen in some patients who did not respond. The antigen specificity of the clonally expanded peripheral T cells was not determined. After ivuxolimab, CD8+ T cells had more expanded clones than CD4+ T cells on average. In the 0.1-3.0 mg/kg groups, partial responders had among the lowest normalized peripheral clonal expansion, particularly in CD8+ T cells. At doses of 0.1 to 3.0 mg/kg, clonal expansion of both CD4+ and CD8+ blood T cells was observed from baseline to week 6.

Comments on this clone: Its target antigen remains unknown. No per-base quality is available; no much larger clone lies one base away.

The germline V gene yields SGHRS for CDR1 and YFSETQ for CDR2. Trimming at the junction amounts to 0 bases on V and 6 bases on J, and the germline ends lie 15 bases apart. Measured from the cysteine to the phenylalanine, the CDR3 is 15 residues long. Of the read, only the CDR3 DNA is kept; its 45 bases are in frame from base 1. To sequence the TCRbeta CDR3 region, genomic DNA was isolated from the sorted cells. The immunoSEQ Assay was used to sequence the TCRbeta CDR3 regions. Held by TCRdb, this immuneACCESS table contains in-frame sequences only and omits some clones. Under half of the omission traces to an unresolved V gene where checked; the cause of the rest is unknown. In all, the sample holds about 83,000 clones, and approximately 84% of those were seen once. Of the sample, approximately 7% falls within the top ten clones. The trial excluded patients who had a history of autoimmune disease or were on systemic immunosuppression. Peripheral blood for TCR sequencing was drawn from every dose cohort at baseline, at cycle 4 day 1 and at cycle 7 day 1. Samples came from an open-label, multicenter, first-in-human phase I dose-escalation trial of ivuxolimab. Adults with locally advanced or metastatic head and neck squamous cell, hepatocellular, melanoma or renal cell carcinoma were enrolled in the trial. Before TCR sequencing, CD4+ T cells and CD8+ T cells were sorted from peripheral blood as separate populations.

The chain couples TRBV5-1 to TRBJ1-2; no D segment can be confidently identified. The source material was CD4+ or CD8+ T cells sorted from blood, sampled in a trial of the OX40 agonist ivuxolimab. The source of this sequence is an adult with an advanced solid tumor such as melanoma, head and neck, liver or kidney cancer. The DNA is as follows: TGCGCCAGCAGCTTGGTTCGGCCAGGAGAAAATGGCTACACCTTC. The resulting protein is CASSLVRPGENGYTF.